These 14 T cell receptor beta chains came from one sample sequenced in a study of cytomegalovirus exposure and HLA in healthy donors. With 60 Vbeta and 13 Jbeta primers, the PCR was carried out. The method was immunoSEQ multiplex PCR; TCRdb's version includes in-frame clones alone and lacks a portion of them. The sample has 100,000 to 150,000 clones, about 70% seen once. Sequencing was performed on PBMCs. The source of these receptors is a male donor in good health and CMV-seronegative.

V gene TRBV6-5 combines with J gene TRBJ2-5; 9 bases are shared with TRBD1. The CDR3 length is 14 residues. Germline V gene sequence: CDR1 MNHEY, CDR2 SVGAGI. The trim removed 5 bases at V and 4 bases at J, leaving 5 bases unmatched. CDR3 region: CASSQGQGRETQYF. The CDR3 DNA follows: TGTGCCAGCAGTCAAGGACAGGGGCGAGAGACCCAGTACTTC.

The sample holds a few counts of this clone. V and J are TRBV7-9 and TRBJ2-5; 7 bases match TRBD1. There are 14 residues in the CDR3. Germline CDR1 is SEHNR and CDR2 is FQNEAQ (reference sequence). The V gene end was trimmed by 5 bases and the J gene end by 5 bases; junction bases not matched to a gene: 8. The CDR3 loop reads CASSPDRLKETQYF. CDR3 in DNA: TGTGCCAGCAGCCCGGACAGGCTGAAGGAGACCCAGTACTTC.

The chain couples TRBV30 to TRBJ1-5; 7 nucleotides match TRBD1. Per germline, CDR1 GTSNPN and CDR2 SVGIG (reference sequence). After removal of 5 bases from V and 7 bases from J, the junction contained 5 bases not matched to a gene. This CDR3 region has 12 residues. The CDR3 loop is CAWSTGRQPQHF. Written as DNA, the CDR3 is TGTGCCTGGTCGACAGGGAGGCAGCCCCAGCATTTT.

The V call is TRBV28, the J call TRBJ1-5; perhaps TRBD1 as D (5 bases). Germline CDR1 and CDR2: MDHEN and SYDVKM. The CDR3 totals 14 residues. CDR3 nucleotide sequence: TGTACCTCCCAAGCGGGGGGTGGGTATCAGCCCCAGCATTTT. Translating gives CTSQAGGGYQPQHF.

The chain couples TRBV5-3 to TRBJ1-4; 8 bases line up with TRBD1. TRBV5-3 is placed among ORFs of uncertain function. The J segment lost 4 bases and the V segment lost 4 bases, leaving 3 bases of the junction unmatched. CDR3 size: 14 residues. In DNA form, the CDR3 reads TGTGCCAGAAGCCGACAGGGGCTTAATGAAAAACTGTTTTTT. Its translation: CARSRQGLNEKLFF.

A few counts support this clone. The chain is built from TRBV9 and TRBJ1-2, with D possibly matching TRBD1 (6 bases). Germline V gives CDR1 SGDLS, CDR2 YYNGEE. Trimming took 0 bases from V and 3 from J, leaving 12 bases between them. The length of the CDR3 is 15 residues. The CDR3 coding sequence is TGTGCCAGCAGCGTAGCGCAGGGGCTTTACTATGGCTACACCTTC. Translating it yields CASSVAQGLYYGYTF.

CDR3 in DNA: TGTGCCAGCAATTCCGGGACAGGGGGCTACACCTTC. Protein sequence: CASNSGTGGYTF. The chain carries TRBV28 and TRBJ1-2; 9 bases are shared with TRBD1. CDR1 is MDHEN, CDR2 SYDVKM, per germline. The trim removed 7 bases at V and 8 bases at J, leaving 5 bases unmatched. This CDR3 comprises 12 residues.

The V gene is TRBV2, the J gene TRBJ2-1; 8 bases match TRBD1. Per germline, CDR1 SNHLY and CDR2 FYNNEI. V shed 10 bases and J 1 base; nucleotides not matched to a gene: 9. This CDR3 is 15 amino acids long. The CDR3 protein is CATPPGTGSYNEQFF. The CDR3 bases are TGTGCCACACCTCCCGGGACAGGATCCTACAATGAGCAGTTCTTC.

The rearrangement uses TRBV18 and TRBJ2-3, with D possibly being TRBD2 (6 bases). Trimming removed 1 base at V and 0 bases at J, with 8 bases between. The germline V gene encodes CDR1 KGHSH and CDR2 LQKENI. The CDR3 consists of 15 residues. The CDR3 region has the DNA TGTGCCAGCTCACCACTGCGGGGTAGCACAGATACGCAGTATTTT. The encoded protein is CASSPLRGSTDTQYF.

The DNA for the CDR3 is TGTGCCAGCAGCCCCTTCGGGGATAGCAATCAGCCCCAGCATTTT. Translated, it gives CASSPFGDSNQPQHF. The chain uses TRBV9 and TRBJ1-5, with D unresolved. The length of the CDR3 is 15 residues. Germline CDR1 reads SGDLS; CDR2 reads YYNGEE. The V end was cut by 4 bases, the J end by 0 bases, with 11 bases between.

The chain links TRBV2 to TRBJ1-1; the match to TRBD1 covers 8 bases. CDR1 and CDR2 (germline): SNHLY, FYNNEI. V lost 5 bases to trimming and J lost 11 bases; unmatched junction nucleotides: 13. There are 14 residues in the CDR3. The DNA for the CDR3 is TGTGCCAGCAGTATAGACAGGGGCGGAGGTGAGGCTTTCTTT. Protein sequence: CASSIDRGGGEAFF.

This clone was detected once. The chain joins TRBV7-8 to TRBJ1-1, with 11 bases matching TRBD1. In germline, CDR1 is SGHVS, CDR2 FQNEAQ. V dropped 6 bases and J dropped 0; count of bases not matched to a gene: 3. CDR3 length equals 15 residues. The CDR3 sequence is CASRGTGGVNTEAFF. The CDR3 nucleotides are TGTGCCAGCAGAGGGACAGGGGGTGTGAACACTGAAGCTTTCTTT. The full variable domain, in which reference TRBV7-8 and TRBJ1-1 provide the parts outside the CDR3, is GAGVSQSPRYKVAKRGQDVALRCDPISGHVSLFWYQQALGQGPEFLTYFQNEAQLDKSGLPSDRFFAERPEGSVSTLKIQRTQQEDSAVYLCASRGTGGVNTEAFFGQGTRLTVV.

V usage is TRBV19 and J usage is TRBJ2-2, with 8 bases aligning to TRBD2. Germline V gene data show CDR1 as LNHDA and CDR2 as SQIVND (reference sequence). Trimming cost V 6 bases and J 6 bases; bases outside gene matches: 12. The length of the CDR3 is 16 residues. The DNA for the CDR3 is TGTGCCAGTAGCTTGCCCCTGGGACTAGGGGCCGGGGAGCTGTTTTTT. Translating it yields CASSLPLGLGAGELFF.

V is TRBV7-8 and J is TRBJ1-2; 12 nucleotides agree with TRBD1. The CDR3 has 15 amino acids. J lost 4 bases, V lost 5 bases, and 5 bases had no gene match. The germline CDR1 and CDR2 sequences are SGHVS and FQNEAQ. In DNA, the CDR3 is TGTGCCAGCAGCGTCGGGACAGGGGGCTTCTATGGCTACACCTTC. Its protein product is CASSVGTGGFYGYTF.